Below are 6 T cell receptor beta chains sequenced from a single sample in a study of CD8 T cells in ankylosing spondylitis. The study, taken as a whole, reports: Blood from ankylosing spondylitis patients appeared to carry a characteristic eight-variant TCR beta motif.

From the 5' RACE reads, TCRdb called clonotypes with MiXCR, one entry per CDR3 protein. The sample has over 700,000 distinct CDR3 sequences, around 20% seen once. These receptors' targets are unknown. The sample consisted of blood, either unsorted or a sorted T cell fraction (not recorded which). These receptors all stem from a male donor with ankylosing spondylitis.

This clonotype has at least ten counts. The chain couples TRBV3-1 to TRBJ2-6; possibly TRBD2 for D (6 bases). This CDR3 is 20 amino acids long. CDR1 and CDR2 from the germline V gene are LGHDT and YNNKEL (reference sequence). Deletions cut 4 bases from V and 1 base from J, with 23 bases between. In DNA form, the CDR3 reads TGTGCCAGCAGCCTCCTTAAGACTAGGGCAGGGAATTCTGGGGCCAACGTCCTGACTTTC. This sequence encodes CASSLLKTRAGNSGANVLTF.

This clonotype came up once. The rearrangement links TRBV5-1 to TRBJ2-2, with D unresolved. Germline CDR1 SGHRS, CDR2 YFSETQ. This CDR3 is 11 amino acids long. V dropped 7 bases and J dropped 6 bases, with 7 bases sitting between them. The CDR3 bases are TGCGCCAGCCGGACCTCCGGGGAGCTGTTTTTT. It encodes CASRTSGELFF.

Written as DNA, the CDR3 is TGTGCCAGCTCACCACGAGGGACTACTAGCACAGATACGCAGTATTTT. Protein sequence: CASSPRGTTSTDTQYF. The chain combines TRBV18 with TRBJ2-3; the match to TRBD2 covers 7 bases. This CDR3 contains 16 residues. The germline V gene has CDR1 KGHSH and CDR2 LQKENI. After removal of 1 base from V and 0 bases from J, the junction contained 4 bases not matched to a gene.

The chain uses TRBV29-1 and TRBJ1-1; unclear D gene. CDR3 length: 13 amino acids. The germline V gene has CDR1 SQVTM and CDR2 ANQGSEA. Trimming left V 7 bases short and J 0 bases short, with 12 bases between. Written as DNA, the CDR3 is TGCAGCGCCGGAGTCGGCATGAACACTGAAGCTTTCTTT. Translating it yields CSAGVGMNTEAFF.

This clonotype was counted between two and nine times. The CDR3 reads CASSQGGNNQPQHF. For the CDR3, the DNA is TGCGCCAGCAGCCAAGGGGGTAACAATCAGCCCCAGCATTTT. V and J are TRBV4-1 and TRBJ1-5; D gene uncertain. With 1 base removed from V and 3 bases from J, the gap between germline ends came to 7 bases. Germline assignment: CDR1 MGHRA and CDR2 YSYEKL. This CDR3 region has 14 residues.

This clonotype was seen repeatedly, ten times or more. Germline is not matched at one junction end, which may reflect a read error. V and J are TRBV5-1 and TRBJ2-5; no clear D. The CDR3 sequence is 12 residues long. Per the germline V gene, CDR1 is SGHRS and CDR2 is YFSETQ. For the CDR3, the DNA is TGTGCCAGCAGCTTAGTATCGGAGACCCAGTACTTC. Translation: CASSLVSETQYF.